Included here is one T cell receptor (beta chain) sequence, with context. Germline assignment: CDR1 SGHNT and CDR2 YYREEE (reference sequence). Between the trimmed V and J ends, which lost 4 bases and 5 bases, there was a span of 18 bases. The CDR3 totals 15 residues. This record belongs to a study of blood T cell repertoires in COVID-19. Study-level background: COVID-19 samples collected from the United States, Italy and Spain covered acute and convalescent phases. Sources were T cells, B-cell-depleted T cells, or PBMCs; the material itself was cDNA or gDNA.

Original analysis: How many nucleated cells were present was estimated from reference gene primer amplification. The method was immunoSEQ multiplex PCR; TCRdb's version includes in-frame clones alone and lacks a portion of them. V and J calls and clone size are copied from that table; D and trimming were computed from the DNA. Of 150,000 to 200,000 clones listed, around 86% are singletons. The receptor comes from a man between 60 and 75 years old with acute or convalescent COVID-19. The chain is built from TRBV5-4 and TRBJ1-1, with D possibly TRBD1 on 6 matching bases. Sequenced input: peripheral blood. The chain's CDR3 is CASSASRVGGTEAFF. In DNA, the CDR3 is TGTGCCAGCAGCGCGAGCCGGGTAGGGGGAACTGAAGCTTTCTTT.